A single sample gave rise to the 27 T cell receptor beta chains below, sequenced in a study of beta chain features in type 1 diabetes. Isolated RNA was reverse transcribed in full, so expressed TCRB transcripts were sequenced. The assay was immunoSEQ multiplex PCR, and TCRdb's table has in-frame clones only and misses some. The repertoire includes 850,000 to 900,000 clones, 17% of them detected once, and about 0.02% sits in the top ten. Sequencing was performed on naive CD4+ T cells from blood. These receptor sequences come from a woman younger than 35 in good health.

The chain recombines TRBV5-4 with TRBJ2-1, with D hard to call. The CDR3 is 16 amino acids. Looked up from germline, CDR1 is SGHNT and CDR2 is YYREEE (reference sequence). The V end was cut by 4 bases, the J end by 4 bases, with 18 bases between. CDR3 bases: TGTGCCAGCAGCCCTGACCGCGTCAATCGATACAATGAGCAGTTCTTC. Its translation is CASSPDRVNRYNEQFF.

This clone has only a few counts. CDR3 in amino acids: CASSLRGRDEKLFF. CDR3 DNA sequence: TGTGCCAGCAGCTTAAGGGGGCGCGATGAAAAACTGTTTTTT. The chain has TRBV7-9 and TRBJ1-4, with 7 bases identical to TRBD1. Germline CDR1 SEHNR, CDR2 FQNEAQ (reference sequence). V lost 2 bases and J lost 6; bases outside the gene matches: 3. The length of the CDR3 is 14 residues. Full variable domain (missing parts from reference TRBV7-9 and TRBJ1-4): DTGVSQNPRHKITKRGQNVTFRCDPISEHNRLYWYRQTLGQGPEFLTYFQNEAQLEKSRLLSDRFSAERPKGSFSTLEIQRTEQGDSAMYLCASSLRGRDEKLFFGSGTQLSVL.

This clone appeared a few times. The chain joins TRBV4-1 to TRBJ1-5, with D possibly TRBD1 on 5 matching bases. The germline V and J ends were trimmed by 4 bases and 6 bases, with 16 bases remaining between them. This CDR3 is built from 15 residues. Germline V gene sequence: CDR1 MGHRA, CDR2 YSYEKL. The CDR3 loop reads CASSLITGTSQPQHF. CDR3 nucleotides: TGCGCCAGCAGCCTCATCACGGGGACGAGTCAGCCCCAGCATTTT.

The chain has TRBV6-4 and TRBJ1-1; tentatively, D is TRBD1 (6 bases). Trimming left V 2 bases short and J 0 bases short, with 13 bases between. This CDR3 contains 16 residues. The germline gives CDR1 MRHNA, CDR2 SNTAGT. The CDR3 nucleotides read TGTGCCAGCAGTGACATCGAAGGACAGCTGAACACTGAAGCTTTCTTT. As protein: CASSDIEGQLNTEAFF.

The chain uses TRBV11-1 and TRBJ2-3, with 15 nucleotides matching TRBD2. V was clipped by 2 bases and J by 5 bases; unmatched bases: 11. The CDR3 is made up of 19 amino acids. Germline CDR1 SGHAT, CDR2 FQDESV (reference sequence). The CDR3 DNA sequence: TGTGCCAGCAGCTTAAGGGGGGGACTAGCGGGAGGTCGGCAAGATACGCAGTATTTT. Translating gives CASSLRGGLAGGRQDTQYF.

V is TRBV5-5 and J is TRBJ2-7, with 7 bases that match TRBD1. Germline loops: CDR1 SGHKS, CDR2 YYEKEE (reference sequence). The CDR3 has 15 amino acids. V dropped 1 base and J dropped 2; count of bases not matched to a gene: 6. The CDR3 DNA reads as TGTGCCAGCAGCTTGCTTCCCACAGGGGCCTACGAGCAGTACTTC. This codes for CASSLLPTGAYEQYF.

This clone was counted between two and nine times. This specimen includes other DNA sequences encoding the same CDR3. This chain connects TRBV7-9 to TRBJ2-2; 7 nucleotides agree with TRBD1. The CDR3 length is 15 residues. Germline V gene data show CDR1 as SEHNR and CDR2 as FQNEAQ (reference sequence). J gave up 1 base and V 3 bases, and 2 bases lay outside the gene matches. The CDR3 protein is CASSFRTGNTGELFF. The CDR3 region has the DNA TGTGCCAGCAGCTTTCGGACAGGGAACACCGGGGAGCTGTTTTTT.

The chain recombines TRBV7-3 with TRBJ2-1; 9 bases are a match to TRBD2. V lost 5 bases and J lost 4; bases outside the gene matches: 9. The CDR3 sequence is 16 residues long. Germline assignment: CDR1 SGHTA and CDR2 FQGTGA. The CDR3 DNA reads as TGTGCCAGCAGCAGGACCCTAGCGGGACCTTACAATGAGCAGTTCTTC. It encodes CASSRTLAGPYNEQFF.

The chain joins TRBV28 to TRBJ2-7; D remains unclear. V dropped 5 bases and J dropped 0 bases, with 5 bases sitting between them. Germline V CDR1 and CDR2: MDHEN, SYDVKM. The CDR3 has 12 residues. The CDR3 here is CASSTTSYEQYF. For the CDR3, the DNA is TGTGCCAGCAGTACCACCTCCTACGAGCAGTACTTC.

Written as DNA, the CDR3 is TGTGCCAGCAGAACCGGGACAGAATACCGATGGGGAAACACCATATATTTT. This translates into CASRTGTEYRWGNTIYF. The chain links TRBV28 to TRBJ1-3; 7 nucleotides match TRBD1. Germline values: CDR1 MDHEN, CDR2 SYDVKM. Losses at the gene ends were 6 bases for V and 4 bases for J; bases not matched to a gene: 15. The CDR3 runs 17 residues.

This clone was detected a few times. The same CDR3 arises from other DNA sequences in this sample as well. In DNA form, the CDR3 reads TGTGCCAGCAGTTACTCGAGGCTGAACACTGAAGCTTTCTTT. Its protein is CASSYSRLNTEAFF. The chain uses TRBV6-5 and TRBJ1-1; D gene unclear. V gave up 0 bases and J gave up 0 bases, with 5 bases separating them. Germline-derived CDR1 and CDR2 are MNHEY and SVGAGI. There are 14 residues in the CDR3.

J is TRBJ2-1 and V is TRBV9; D may match TRBD1 or TRBD2 (5 bases each). The CDR3 is 15 amino acids. From germline, CDR1 is SGDLS and CDR2 YYNGEE. The ends were cut back, 5 bases at V and 6 bases at J, with 18 bases in the middle. The CDR3 region is CASRPPGSELNEQFF. The CDR3 region has the DNA TGTGCCAGCAGACCTCCAGGGAGTGAGCTCAATGAGCAGTTCTTC.

This chain joins TRBV2 and TRBJ1-1; the D gene is possibly TRBD1 (6 bases). CDR3 length: 14 residues. The germline gives CDR1 SNHLY, CDR2 FYNNEI. Trimming pared 7 bases from V and 2 bases from J, leaving 14 bases between. The CDR3 sequence is CASKPGHANTEAFF. The CDR3 DNA sequence: TGTGCCAGCAAGCCGGGACACGCAAACACTGAAGCTTTCTTT. Full variable domain (rest looked up from reference TRBV2 and TRBJ1-1): EPEVTQTPSHQVTQMGQEVILRCVPISNHLYFYWYRQILGQKVEFLVSFYNNEISEKSEIFDDQFSVERPDGSNFTLKIRSTKLEDSAMYFCASKPGHANTEAFFGQGTRLTVV.

V and J are TRBV28 and TRBJ2-1; 10 positions agree with TRBD2. V shed 3 bases, J shed 7 bases, and the junction held 6 bases outside the gene matches. CDR3 size: 15 residues. CDR1 MDHEN and CDR2 SYDVKM come from the germline V gene. CDR3 coding DNA: TGTGCCAGCAGTTTCTCTAGCGGGAGTGTTAATGAGCAGTTCTTC. The encoded protein is CASSFSSGSVNEQFF.

At least ten counts were recorded for this clone. The CDR3 loop reads CASSSPRNEKLFF. CDR3 nucleotide sequence: TGTGCCAGCAGCTCGCCGCGGAATGAAAAACTGTTTTTT. The rearrangement joins TRBV5-4 to TRBJ1-4, with D uncertain. This CDR3 spans 13 amino acids. V was clipped by 3 bases and J by 5 bases, with 8 bases between them. Germline V gene lookup returns CDR1 SGHNT and CDR2 YYREEE (reference sequence).

This clone turned up a few times. The chain joins TRBV18 to TRBJ2-3; D gene unclear. The germline V gene has CDR1 KGHSH and CDR2 LQKENI. V lost 3 bases and J 0 bases, leaving 10 bases between the germline ends. The CDR3 is 15 amino acids. The CDR3, as DNA: TGTGCCAGCTCACCCGAACAGTCTAGCACAGATACGCAGTATTTT. It codes for CASSPEQSSTDTQYF.

The V gene is TRBV6-5, the J gene TRBJ2-5; D ambiguous. The V end lost 5 bases, the J end lost 5 bases, and 12 bases lay between the germline ends. The CDR3 has 13 amino acids. The germline V gene encodes CDR1 MNHEY and CDR2 SVGAGI. The CDR3 bases are TGTGCCAGCAGTGGGTGGTCCGGCGAGACCCAGTACTTC. Residues: CASSGWSGETQYF.

This clone has a handful of counts. The rearrangement uses TRBV19 and TRBJ2-7; tentative D call: TRBD2 (5 bases). This CDR3 has 13 amino acids. Germline loops: CDR1 LNHDA, CDR2 SQIVND (reference sequence). The V gene lost 5 bases and the J gene lost 4 bases, with 12 bases spanning the gap. This CDR3 reads CASSAPGTYEQYF. Written as DNA, the CDR3 is TGTGCCAGTAGTGCCCCGGGAACTTACGAGCAGTACTTC.

This clone was counted a few times. Here the CDR3 reads CASSVGGTVSGNTIYF. In DNA form, the CDR3 reads TGTGCCAGCAGCGTGGGGGGCACGGTGTCTGGAAACACCATATATTTT. J is TRBJ1-3 and V is TRBV25-1; tentative D call: TRBD1 (6 bases). V was pared by 6 bases and J by 1 base, with 16 bases between. Germline CDR1 MGHDK, CDR2 SYGVNS. The CDR3 length is 16 residues.

This clone occurred a few times. The chain has TRBV5-1 and TRBJ2-3, with 13 bases that match TRBD2. With V trimmed by 2 bases and J by 2 bases, 14 bases remained unmatched. From germline, CDR1 is SGHRS and CDR2 YFSETQ. The CDR3 is made up of 20 amino acids. DNA of the CDR3: TGCGCCAGCAGCTTCCGATCCGGGACTAGCGGGATTCGGGCCACAGATACGCAGTATTTT. Encoded protein: CASSFRSGTSGIRATDTQYF. The full variable domain, its missing parts supplied by reference TRBV5-1 and TRBJ2-3, is KAGVTQTPRYLIKTRGQQVTLSCSPISGHRSVSWYQQTPGQGLQFLFEYFSETQRNKGNFPGRFSGRQFSNSRSEMNVSTLELGDSALYLCASSFRSGTSGIRATDTQYFGPGTRLTVL.

V usage is TRBV5-1 and J usage is TRBJ2-3, with 10 nucleotides matching TRBD2. Germline CDR1 and CDR2: SGHRS and YFSETQ. The CDR3 is 14 amino acids. V shed 7 bases and J 3 bases; nucleotides not matched to a gene: 5. In nucleotides, the CDR3 is TGCGCCAGCCACCGGACTAGCGGTACAGATACGCAGTATTTT. It codes for CASHRTSGTDTQYF. Drawing the rest from reference TRBV5-1 and TRBJ2-3, the complete variable domain is KAGVTQTPRYLIKTRGQQVTLSCSPISGHRSVSWYQQTPGQGLQFLFEYFSETQRNKGNFPGRFSGRQFSNSRSEMNVSTLELGDSALYLCASHRTSGTDTQYFGPGTRLTVL.

This clone turned up a few times. The CDR3 is CASSTGLAGYNEQFF. Written as DNA, the CDR3 is TGTGCCAGCAGTACGGGACTAGCGGGTTACAATGAGCAGTTCTTC. The V call is TRBV6-6, the J call TRBJ2-1, with 12 bases identical to TRBD2. The CDR3 totals 15 residues. The V gene's germline CDR1 is MNHNY and CDR2 SVGAGI (reference sequence). J gave up 4 bases and V 5 bases, and 3 bases lay outside the gene matches.

In this sample, this clone turned up many times. The rearrangement links TRBV14 to TRBJ2-1, with 8 bases that match TRBD2. Losses at the gene ends were 5 bases for V and 0 bases for J; bases not matched to a gene: 3. Germline CDR1 and CDR2: SGHDN and FVKESK. The CDR3 has 15 residues. CDR3 protein: CASSYLAGSYNEQFF. The DNA of the CDR3 is TGTGCCAGCAGCTATCTAGCGGGCTCCTACAATGAGCAGTTCTTC.

The V gene is TRBV6-5, the J gene TRBJ1-5; no reliable D call. V was pared by 0 bases and J by 6 bases, with 9 bases between. The CDR3 sequence is 14 residues long. Germline V gene sequence: CDR1 MNHEY, CDR2 SVGAGI. The CDR3 loop reads CASSYSFLAQPQHF. CDR3 bases: TGTGCCAGCAGTTACTCGTTTTTAGCTCAGCCCCAGCATTTT.

This chain connects TRBV2 to TRBJ2-3; the match to TRBD2 covers 8 bases. The length of the CDR3 is 17 residues. With 7 bases clipped from V and 1 base from J, the junction kept 13 bases outside the gene matches. Germline V CDR1 and CDR2: SNHLY, FYNNEI. CDR3 nucleotide sequence: TGTGCCAGCACCCGAACTTCATATAGCGGGGGCACAGATACGCAGTATTTT. Its protein is CASTRTSYSGGTDTQYF. The full variable domain, completed using reference TRBV2 and TRBJ2-3, is EPEVTQTPSHQVTQMGQEVILRCVPISNHLYFYWYRQILGQKVEFLVSFYNNEISEKSEIFDDQFSVERPDGSNFTLKIRSTKLEDSAMYFCASTRTSYSGGTDTQYFGPGTRLTVL.

The chain carries TRBV2 and TRBJ1-1, with 8 bases that match TRBD1. Per germline, CDR1 SNHLY and CDR2 FYNNEI. The V gene end was trimmed by 7 bases and the J gene end by 2 bases; junction bases not matched to a gene: 6. The length of the CDR3 is 14 residues. As DNA, the CDR3 is TGTGCCAGCACTTTGGACAGGGTAAACACTGAAGCTTTCTTT. It is translated as CASTLDRVNTEAFF.

The sample holds a few counts of this clone. The chain uses TRBV4-3 and TRBJ1-5; unclear D gene. The CDR3 totals 16 residues. Germline-derived CDR1 and CDR2 are LGHNA and YSLEER. The V and J ends lost 0 bases and 13 bases respectively, with 22 bases between them. The CDR3 DNA follows: TGCGCCAGCAGCCAAGAGGTAGACGGCCCCCAATGGCTACAGCATTTT. Encoded protein: CASSQEVDGPQWLQHF.